This section outlines one TCR beta chain sequence together with its context. Its antigen is unknown. Germline CDR1 reads MNHNS; CDR2 reads SASEGT. The CDR3 consists of 15 residues. V dropped 0 bases and J dropped 5; count of bases not matched to a gene: 4. This record belongs to a study of graft-versus-host responses after intestinal transplantation. About the research overall: Grafts that recipients had were multivisceral, liver-intestinal, or isolated intestinal transplants. The recipients all started with anti-thymocyte globulin induction and then took tacrolimus and steroids for 3 to 4 years.

Investigators treated the graft tissue so that it released intraepithelial and lamina propria lymphocytes. Study-wide results and caveats: Marrow from the recipient contained GvH clones, some of which had appeared first in ileum or blood. GvH clone levels peaked in circulation, and this peak was associated with early post-transplant HvG declines.

TCRdb's copy holds only in-frame clones and misses some; the assay was immunoSEQ multiplex PCR. The sample shows 15,000 to 20,000 clones, roughly 80% of them seen only once. This chain connects TRBV6-1 to TRBJ1-2; 9 bases align to TRBD1. The TCR was taken from a human patient who received an intestinal transplant, so some T cells may come from the graft donor. Source: ileum tissue, taken 17 days after transplant. CDR3 sequence: CASSEAWDRAYGYTF. The CDR3 coding sequence is TGTGCCAGCAGTGAAGCCTGGGACAGGGCGTATGGCTACACCTTC.